These 2 T cell receptor beta chains were all obtained from the same sample, sequenced in a study of vaccination effects on CD4 cells after COVID-19. The antigens for these receptors are not known. The table came from immunoSEQ multiplex PCR; TCRdb's copy has only in-frame clones and leaves some out. The data contain about 38,000 clones, approximately 84% of them singletons. Sequencing in the ViraFEST assay came after antigen-specific CD4+ T cells had been expanded with viral peptide pools, which were used to stimulate PBMC. After more than 8 days in culture, the CD4+ T cells were isolated. Every participant took two doses of the BNT162b2 or mRNA-1273 vaccine. Sequenced here: CD4+ T cells from PBMCs cultured with HCoV-NL63 spike peptides, sampled after COVID-19 vaccination. The source is a human donor who received a COVID-19 vaccine. Some clones in this sample may be carry-over from other donors' samples.

The chain links TRBV2 to TRBJ1-1; TRBD1 matches at 7 bases. V was pared by 6 bases and J by 4 bases, with 8 bases of the junction left unmatched. Germline assignment: CDR1 SNHLY and CDR2 FYNNEI. The CDR3 is 14 amino acids. The CDR3 protein is CASRVQGWSTEAFF. Here the CDR3 DNA reads TGTGCCAGCAGGGTACAGGGGTGGAGCACTGAAGCTTTCTTT.

This chain joins TRBV30 and TRBJ1-3; D gene ambiguous. Per the germline V gene, CDR1 is GTSNPN and CDR2 is SVGIG (reference sequence). Between the trimmed V and J ends, which lost 2 bases and 5 bases, there was a span of 16 bases. The CDR3 has 15 amino acids. In DNA form, the CDR3 reads TGTGCCTGGAGTACCTCCAGCGTTTCTAGAAACACCATATATTTT. Encoded protein: CAWSTSSVSRNTIYF.